This T cell receptor beta chain is drawn from a study of cytomegalovirus exposure and HLA in healthy donors. The study's findings and limits: A prior analysis recorded that most TCR beta V segments were productive about 90% or about 30% of the time. Most CMV-associated TCR beta chains were later found to appear HLA-restricted. Later on, an analysis tied 18,000 or so TCR beta sequences to HLA alleles at 0.05 false discovery rate.

This clone was observed a few times. Its antigen is as yet unknown. Primers: 60 Vbeta forward and 13 Jbeta reverse. The assay was immunoSEQ multiplex PCR, and TCRdb's table has in-frame clones only and misses some. The sample lists approximately 120,000 clones, approximately 17% occurring once. V trimming: 5 bases; J trimming: 5 bases; junction bases outside the gene matches: 8. From germline, CDR1 is SQVTM and CDR2 ANQGSEA. There are 14 residues in the CDR3. The V gene is TRBV29-1, the J gene TRBJ2-1, with TRBD2 matching over 8 bases. Sample: PBMCs. The TCR comes from a female donor in good health and CMV-seropositive. CDR3 coding DNA: TGCAGCGTTAATCCGGGACTAGGAAACAATGAGCAGTTCTTC. This translates into CSVNPGLGNNEQFF.